This TCR beta chain came from a study of cytomegalovirus exposure and HLA in healthy donors. Healthy donors of bone marrow made up the group. Researchers ran the PCR with 60 Vbeta and 13 Jbeta primers. The assay was immunoSEQ multiplex PCR, and TCRdb's table has in-frame clones only and misses some. The table includes about 150,000 clones, roughly four fifths detected once. Remarks on this clone: Its antigen is currently unknown.

General observations from the study: In all likelihood, a cluster of highly shared sequence variants was a sequencing artifact. In an earlier analysis, in approximately 570 donors, most V segments appeared productive either ~90% or ~30% of the time.

This TCR was sampled from a man younger than 35 in good health and CMV-seronegative. What was sequenced was PBMCs.

In DNA form, the CDR3 reads TGTGCCAGCAGTCCTTATAGCGGGAGGGCCGCTGGTGAGCAGTTCTTC. Translation gives CASSPYSGRAAGEQFF. The genes are TRBV25-1 and TRBJ2-1, with 11 bases aligning to TRBD2. Trimming removed 5 bases from V and 9 bases from J; junction bases left unmatched: 12. The CDR3 runs 16 residues. Germline values: CDR1 MGHDK, CDR2 SYGVNS. The variable domain in full, completed from reference TRBV25-1 and TRBJ2-1, reads EADIYQTPRYLVIGTGKKITLECSQTMGHDKMYWYQQDPGMELHLIHYSYGVNSTEKGDLSSESTVSRIRTEHFPLTLESARPSHTSQYLCASSPYSGRAAGEQFFGPGTRLTVL.